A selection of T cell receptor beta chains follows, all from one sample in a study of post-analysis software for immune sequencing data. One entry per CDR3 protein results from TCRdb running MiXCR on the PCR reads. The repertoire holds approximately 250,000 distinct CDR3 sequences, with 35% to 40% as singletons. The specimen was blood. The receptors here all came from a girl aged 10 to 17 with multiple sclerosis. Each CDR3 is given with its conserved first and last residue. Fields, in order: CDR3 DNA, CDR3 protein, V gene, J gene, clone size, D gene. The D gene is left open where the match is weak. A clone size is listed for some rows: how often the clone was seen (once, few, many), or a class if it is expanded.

TGTGCCAGCAGCTTATACAGGTCGGCAGATACGCAGTATTTT	CASSLYRSADTQYF	TRBV7-9	TRBJ2-3	many	.
TGTGCCAGCAGGAGCGTGGGGTACCAAGAGACCCAGTACTTC	CASRSVGYQETQYF	TRBV2	TRBJ2-5	.	.
TGCGCCAGCAGCTTGGAAGGCTGGACAGGGGCTGAAGCTTTCTTT	CASSLEGWTGAEAFF	TRBV5-1	TRBJ1-1	few	TRBD1
TGTGCCAGCAGTGAAGAGGGGGCTGGGGCCAACGTCCTGACTTTC	CASSEEGAGANVLTF	TRBV6-1	TRBJ2-6	few	.
TGTGCCGGCAGTCCCCACAGGGACAATCAGCCCCAGCATTTT	CAGSPHRDNQPQHF	TRBV28	TRBJ1-5	.	.
TGTGCCAGCACCGAGAGAGCTTTACAAGAGACCCAGTACTTC	CASTERALQETQYF	TRBV6-1	TRBJ2-5	many	.
TGTGCCAGCAGCCCCTCAATGCGGGGGGCGGGCGAGCAGTACTTC	CASSPSMRGAGEQYF	TRBV27	TRBJ2-7	.	TRBD2
TGCAGCGTTGGGCCCGGGGAGGGAGGCTATGGCTACACCTTC	CSVGPGEGGYGYTF	TRBV29-1	TRBJ1-2	many	.
TGTGCCAGCAGTTTACAGGATCTGAACACTGAAGCTTTCTTT	CASSLQDLNTEAFF	TRBV12-3/TRBV12-4	TRBJ1-1	many	.
TGCGCCAGCAGCCCCGAAGCTGGGAACACTGAAGCTTTCTTT	CASSPEAGNTEAFF	TRBV4-1	TRBJ1-1	few	.
TGTGCCAGCAGCTTGGGGATTAGCGGTCCCTACGAGCAGTACTTC	CASSLGISGPYEQYF	TRBV5-6	TRBJ2-7	many	.
TGTGCCAGCAGTGAATCCCAGGGCTCAACCACTGAAGCTTTCTTT	CASSESQGSTTEAFF	TRBV25-1	TRBJ1-1	.	.
TGTGCCAGCAGACCGGTGGACACTGAAGCTTTCTTT	CASRPVDTEAFF	TRBV28	TRBJ1-1	.	.
TGTGCCAGCAGTCTCCTCCCGGGACAGGGGAACACTGAAGCTTTCTTT	CASSLLPGQGNTEAFF	TRBV28	TRBJ1-1	few	TRBD1
TGTGCCAGCAGTCCGAGAAAAGCGGGCGGGAGGGTAACAGATACGCAGTATTTT	CASSPRKAGGRVTDTQYF	TRBV4-2	TRBJ2-3	many	TRBD2
TGCAGTGCTAAAAGACTAGCGGACCCCAATGAGCAGTTCTTC	CSAKRLADPNEQFF	TRBV20-1	TRBJ2-1	.	TRBD2
TGCGCCAGCAGCTTGGAAACAGCTTTAGAGACCCAGTACTTC	CASSLETALETQYF	TRBV5-1	TRBJ2-5	many	.
TGTGCCAGCAGCGTATCAGCGGGAGACACCGGGGAGCTGTTTTTT	CASSVSAGDTGELFF	TRBV9	TRBJ2-2	.	TRBD2
TGCGCCAGCAGCTTGGGACAGGGGGAAGGTACGCAGTATTTT	CASSLGQGEGTQYF	TRBV5-1	TRBJ2-3	few	TRBD1
TGTGCCACCTCTCCGGGACAGAGTAATGAAAAACTGTTTTTT	CATSPGQSNEKLFF	TRBV27	TRBJ1-4	.	TRBD1
TGCGCCAGCAGCCAAGATCCGGCTAATGAAAAACTGTATTTT	CASSQDPANEKLYF	TRBV4-1	TRBJ2-3	.	.
TGCAGTGCCAGGGGCCGATCTAACTATGGCTACACCTTC	CSARGRSNYGYTF	TRBV20-1	TRBJ1-2	.	.
TGCAGTGCTAGAACTGTCCTAGGCAATCAGCCCCAGCATTTT	CSARTVLGNQPQHF	TRBV20-1	TRBJ1-5	.	.
TGTGCCAGCCGGACAGGGGCTATCAATGAGCAGTTCTTC	CASRTGAINEQFF	TRBV27	TRBJ2-1	few	TRBD1
TGCAGTGCAAGTATGACTAGCGGTGAGCAGTTCTTC	CSASMTSGEQFF	TRBV20-1	TRBJ2-1	.	TRBD2
TGCAGCGTTAATGCGGGGGGGGAAGATACGCAGTATTTT	CSVNAGGEDTQYF	TRBV29-1	TRBJ2-3	many	TRBD2
TGTGCCAGCAGTGATTTCGGCGGGAACAATCAGCCCCAGCATTTT	CASSDFGGNNQPQHF	TRBV2	TRBJ1-5	few	.
TGTGCCAGCAGCTCAGGACACGGGGACACTGAAGCTTTCTTT	CASSSGHGDTEAFF	TRBV7-3	TRBJ1-1	many	.
TGTGCCAGTAAAATAGGAGGGGGCGCGGATGGCTACACCTTC	CASKIGGGADGYTF	TRBV19	TRBJ1-2	few	TRBD1
TGTGCCAGCAGCAACCCAGGGAAAGGGAATCAGCCCCAGCATTTT	CASSNPGKGNQPQHF	TRBV6-2/TRBV6-3	TRBJ1-5	many	.
TGCAGTGCTAAGGACCAGGCGGGAGGGATCCATGAGCAGTTCTTC	CSAKDQAGGIHEQFF	TRBV20-1	TRBJ2-1	.	TRBD2
TGTGCCAGCAGCGAACCCACCGGGACTAGCTACGAGCAGTACTTC	CASSEPTGTSYEQYF	TRBV11-3	TRBJ2-7	.	TRBD2
TGCAGTGCTAGAGGGGGGGGCGACGAGCAGTACTTC	CSARGGGDEQYF	TRBV20-1	TRBJ2-7	many	.
TGTGCCAGCAGTACGGGACAGGGGCGCAATCAGCCCCAGCATTTT	CASSTGQGRNQPQHF	TRBV7-3	TRBJ1-5	.	TRBD1
TGTGCCAGCAGTGAAGCGGGTGTTGGCACAGATACGCAGTATTTT	CASSEAGVGTDTQYF	TRBV2	TRBJ2-3	.	.
TGTGCCAGCAGCCACGGGACAGGGGATGAGCAGTTCTTC	CASSHGTGDEQFF	TRBV3-1	TRBJ2-1	many	TRBD1
TGTGCCAGCAGCCTTGGACAGGGGGCTGGGCCCCAGCATTTT	CASSLGQGAGPQHF	TRBV12-3/TRBV12-4	TRBJ1-5	.	TRBD1
TGTGCCAGCAGTGTTGGCAGCGCAGCGGGACGGTCGGAGCAGTTCTTC	CASSVGSAAGRSEQFF	TRBV6-1	TRBJ2-1	.	TRBD2
TGTGCCAGCAGTTACGGGCCTAGCGGGACGCATCTCTACGAGCAGTACTTC	CASSYGPSGTHLYEQYF	TRBV6-5	TRBJ2-7	many	TRBD2
TGCGCCAGCAGCCAAGCTCGGGACAGGGGCAACGGGGAGCTGTTTTTT	CASSQARDRGNGELFF	TRBV4-1	TRBJ2-2	.	TRBD1
TGCAGTGCTCCCGAGTCAACCGGGGCCAAAAACATTCAGTACTTC	CSAPESTGAKNIQYF	TRBV20-1	TRBJ2-4	.	.
TGTGCCAGCACCCGGAGGAAGAACGAAGTTTTCTTT	CASTRRKNEVFF	TRBV28	TRBJ1-1	few	.
TGCAGTGCTAGAGACGGGGCGGATACTGAAGCTTTCTTT	CSARDGADTEAFF	TRBV20-1	TRBJ1-1	.	.
TGTTCCAGCAGCTTAACCGGGACTCTTCTAGCCAAAAACATTCAGTACTTC	CSSSLTGTLLAKNIQYF	TRBV7-9	TRBJ2-4	.	.
TGTGCCAGCAGCTTATGGCAGGGAGGTGAAAAACTGTTTTTT	CASSLWQGGEKLFF	TRBV11-2	TRBJ1-4	.	.
TGTGGCATCAAAAGGAACAATGAGCAGTTCTTC	CGIKRNNEQFF	TRBV27	TRBJ2-1	.	.
TGTGCCTGGAACAGACCGCCGGGGACTGAAGCTTTCTTT	CAWNRPPGTEAFF	TRBV30	TRBJ1-1	.	.
TGCAGTGCCTTAGGGCCCGCCGGACCCTCCTACGAGCAGTACTTC	CSALGPAGPSYEQYF	TRBV20-1	TRBJ2-7	many	.
TGTGCCAGCAGCCGCGCCGGTAGCGGCTCCTACAATGAGCAGTTCTTC	CASSRAGSGSYNEQFF	TRBV14	TRBJ2-1	many	.
TGTGCCTGGACCTCAGGGGGCGAGGCTGAAGCTTTCTTT	CAWTSGGEAEAFF	TRBV30	TRBJ1-1	.	TRBD1
TGCGCCAGCAGCTTCCGATACCCCGAGCAGTACTTC	CASSFRYPEQYF	TRBV5-1	TRBJ2-7	.	.
TGTGCCAGCAGTTTATACCCAGATACGCAGTATTTT	CASSLYPDTQYF	TRBV27	TRBJ2-3	.	.